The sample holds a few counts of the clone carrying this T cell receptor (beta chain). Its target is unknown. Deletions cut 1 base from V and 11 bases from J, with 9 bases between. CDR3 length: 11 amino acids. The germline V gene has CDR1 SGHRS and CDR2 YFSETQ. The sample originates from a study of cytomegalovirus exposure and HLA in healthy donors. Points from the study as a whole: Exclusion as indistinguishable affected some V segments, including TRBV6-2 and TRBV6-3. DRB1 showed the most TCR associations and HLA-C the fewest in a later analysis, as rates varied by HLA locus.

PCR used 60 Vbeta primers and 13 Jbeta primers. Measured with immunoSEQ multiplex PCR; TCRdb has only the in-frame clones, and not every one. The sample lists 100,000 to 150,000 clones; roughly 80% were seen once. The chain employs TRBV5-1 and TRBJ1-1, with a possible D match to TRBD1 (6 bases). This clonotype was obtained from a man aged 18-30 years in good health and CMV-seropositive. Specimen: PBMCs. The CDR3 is CASSLTGKAFF. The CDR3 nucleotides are TGCGCCAGCAGCTTGACAGGGAAGGCTTTCTTT.